The clone carrying this T cell receptor beta chain has at least ten counts. This sample is part of a study of regulatory T cells in long-lasting Graves disease. Both iRepertoire HTBI primers and Arm-PCR of CDR3 regions were used to build the TCR beta libraries. TCRdb re-called the multiplex PCR reads with MiXCR, one entry per CDR3 protein. The data contain a few hundred thousand distinct CDR3 sequences, around 15% of them singletons. This CDR3 comprises 19 residues. Trimming at V came to 4 bases and at J to 5 bases, leaving 13 bases not matched to a gene. Germline CDR1 KGHDR, CDR2 SFDVKD. Time point specified: newly diagnosed GD, antithyroid drugs for less than 3 months. PBMCs provided the RNA from which the TCR library was made. By American Thyroid Association guidelines, Graves' disease was diagnosed in the cohort. Approximately 10-milliliter peripheral blood samples went into EDTA tubes. Another study also made use of these data, one on T cells in Graves' hyperthyroidism and ophthalmopathy. According to that study: Ophthalmopathy and stable hyperthyroidism were told apart by a 13 V-J model.

This rearrangement joins TRBV24-1 to TRBJ2-2; TRBD2 matches at 12 bases. The starting material was peripheral blood mononuclear cells (PBMCs), obtained at new diagnosis, from a patient treated with antithyroid drugs. This receptor was obtained from a woman aged 45-65 years with Graves disease. The CDR3 DNA follows: TGTGCCACCAGTGACCCCCCCGGGACAGGGACTAGCGGGACCGGGGAGCTGTTTTTT. It codes for CATSDPPGTGTSGTGELFF.